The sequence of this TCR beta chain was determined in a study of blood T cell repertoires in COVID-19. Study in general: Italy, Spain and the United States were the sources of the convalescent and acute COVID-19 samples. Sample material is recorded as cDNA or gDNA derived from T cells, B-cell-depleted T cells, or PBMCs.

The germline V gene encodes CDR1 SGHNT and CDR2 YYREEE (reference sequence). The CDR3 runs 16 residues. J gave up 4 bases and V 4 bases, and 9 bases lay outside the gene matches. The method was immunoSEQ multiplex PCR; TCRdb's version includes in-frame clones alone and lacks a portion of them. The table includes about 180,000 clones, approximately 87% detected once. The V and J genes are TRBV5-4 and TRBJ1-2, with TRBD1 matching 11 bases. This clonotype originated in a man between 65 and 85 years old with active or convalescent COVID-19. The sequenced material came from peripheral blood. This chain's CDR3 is CASSDPSGTGGYGYTF. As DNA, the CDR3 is TGTGCCAGCAGCGATCCCAGCGGGACAGGGGGCTATGGCTACACCTTC.